This T cell receptor (beta chain) is from a study of blood T cell repertoires in COVID-19. Study at large: The United States, Italy and Spain were the sources of the acute and convalescent COVID-19 samples. From T cells, B-cell-depleted T cells, or PBMCs came the material, which was cDNA or gDNA.

Under the authors' procedure: Researchers report that nucleated cell counts were estimated from reference gene primer amplification. Profiling relied on immunoSEQ multiplex PCR, and the TCRdb table lists in-frame clones only, not all of them. That table gives V, J and clone size, and the DNA gave D and trimming. Among roughly 230,000 clones listed, roughly nine tenths were seen once. V was clipped by 2 bases and J by 2 bases; unmatched bases: 3. Germline V gene sequence: CDR1 GTSNPN, CDR2 SVGIG (reference sequence). CDR3 length: 13 amino acids. Sequenced material: peripheral blood. This sequence originates from a middle-aged woman who had recovered from COVID-19. This chain links TRBV30 with TRBJ2-7; 7 bases are shared with TRBD1. CDR3 bases: TGTGCCTGGAGTCCCGGGACAGCCTACGAGCAGTACTTC. Translated: CAWSPGTAYEQYF.